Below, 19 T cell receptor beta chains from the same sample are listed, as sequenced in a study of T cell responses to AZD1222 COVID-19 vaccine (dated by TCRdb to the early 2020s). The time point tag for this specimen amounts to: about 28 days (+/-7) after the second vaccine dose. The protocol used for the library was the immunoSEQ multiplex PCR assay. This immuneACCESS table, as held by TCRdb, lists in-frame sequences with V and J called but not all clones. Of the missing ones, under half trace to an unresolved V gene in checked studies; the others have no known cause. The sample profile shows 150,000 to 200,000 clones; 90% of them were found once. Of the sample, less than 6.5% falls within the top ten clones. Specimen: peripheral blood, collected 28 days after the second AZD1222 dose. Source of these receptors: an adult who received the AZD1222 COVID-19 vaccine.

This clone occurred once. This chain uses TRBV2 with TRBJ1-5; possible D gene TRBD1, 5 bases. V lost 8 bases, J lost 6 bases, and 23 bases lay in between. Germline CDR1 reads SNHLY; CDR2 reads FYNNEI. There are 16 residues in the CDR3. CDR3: CASSPSPGRGLQPQHF. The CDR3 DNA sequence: TGTGCCAGCTCACCCAGCCCGGGACGAGGTCTTCAGCCCCAGCATTTT. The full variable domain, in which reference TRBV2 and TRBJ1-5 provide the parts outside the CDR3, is EPEVTQTPSHQVTQMGQEVILRCVPISNHLYFYWYRQILGQKVEFLVSFYNNEISEKSEIFDDQFSVERPDGSNFTLKIRSTKLEDSAMYFCASSPSPGRGLQPQHFGDGTRLSIL.

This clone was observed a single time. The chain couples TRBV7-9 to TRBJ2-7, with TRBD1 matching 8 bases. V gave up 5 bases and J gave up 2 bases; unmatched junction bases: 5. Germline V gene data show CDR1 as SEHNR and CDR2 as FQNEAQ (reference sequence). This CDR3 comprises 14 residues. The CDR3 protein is CASSTGQGTYEQYF. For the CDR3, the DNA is TGTGCCAGCAGCACAGGACAGGGAACCTACGAGCAGTACTTC.

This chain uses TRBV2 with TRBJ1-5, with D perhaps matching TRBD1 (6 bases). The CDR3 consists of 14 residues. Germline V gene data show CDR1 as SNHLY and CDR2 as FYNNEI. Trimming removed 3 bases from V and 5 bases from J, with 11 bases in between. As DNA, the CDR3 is TGTGCCAGCAGTGAGACAGGACTCCATCAGCCCCAGCATTTT. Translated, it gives CASSETGLHQPQHF.

In DNA, the CDR3 is TGTGCCAGCAGCTTAACCCCCCGGGCAGGGAACACTGAAGCTTTCTTT. It is translated as CASSLTPRAGNTEAFF. The rearrangement links TRBV7-3 to TRBJ1-1, with D unresolved. The CDR3 contains 16 residues. CDR1 and CDR2 from the germline V gene are SGHTA and FQGTGA. The V gene lost 0 bases and the J gene lost 1 base, with 12 bases spanning the gap.

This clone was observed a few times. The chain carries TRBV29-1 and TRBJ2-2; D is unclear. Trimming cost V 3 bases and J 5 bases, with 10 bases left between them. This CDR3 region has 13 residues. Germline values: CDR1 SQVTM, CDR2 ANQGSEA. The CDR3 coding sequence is TGCAGCGTTGATGTCGCGGTGACCGGGGAGCTGTTTTTT. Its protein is CSVDVAVTGELFF.

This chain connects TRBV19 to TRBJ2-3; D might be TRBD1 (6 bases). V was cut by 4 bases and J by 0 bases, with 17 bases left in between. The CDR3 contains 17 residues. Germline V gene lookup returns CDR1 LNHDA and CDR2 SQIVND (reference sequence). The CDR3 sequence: CASSRTALSFSTDTQYF. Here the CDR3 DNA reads TGTGCCAGTAGTAGGACAGCCCTTTCATTTAGCACAGATACGCAGTATTTT.

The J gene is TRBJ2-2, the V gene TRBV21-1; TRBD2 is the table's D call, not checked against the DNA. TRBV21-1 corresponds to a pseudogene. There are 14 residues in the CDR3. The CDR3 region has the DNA TGTGCCAGCAGCAACGGACTAGCCGCCGGGGAGCTGTTTTTT. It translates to CASSNGLAAGELFF.

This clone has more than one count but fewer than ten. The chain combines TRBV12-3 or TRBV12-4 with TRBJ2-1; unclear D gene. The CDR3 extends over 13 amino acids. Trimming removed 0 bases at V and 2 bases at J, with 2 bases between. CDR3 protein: CASSLAAYNEQFF. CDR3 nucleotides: TGTGCCAGCAGTTTAGCGGCCTACAATGAGCAGTTCTTC.

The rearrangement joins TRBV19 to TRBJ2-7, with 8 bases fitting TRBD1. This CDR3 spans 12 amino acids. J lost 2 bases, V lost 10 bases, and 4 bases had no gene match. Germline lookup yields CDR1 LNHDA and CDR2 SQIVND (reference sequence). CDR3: CATRDRTYEQYF. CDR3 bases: TGTGCCACCCGGGACAGGACCTACGAGCAGTACTTC. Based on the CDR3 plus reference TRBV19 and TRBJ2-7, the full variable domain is DGGITQSPKYLFRKEGQNVTLSCEQNLNHDAMYWYRQDPGQGLRLIYYSQIVNDFQKGDIAEGYSVSREKKESFPLTVTSAQKNPTAFYLCATRDRTYEQYFGPGTRLTVT.

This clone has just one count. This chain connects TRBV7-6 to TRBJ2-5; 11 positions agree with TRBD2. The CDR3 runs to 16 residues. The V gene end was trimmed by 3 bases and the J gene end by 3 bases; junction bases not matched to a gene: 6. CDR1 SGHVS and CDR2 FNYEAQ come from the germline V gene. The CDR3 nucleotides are TGTGCCAGCAGCTTCCTGACTAGCGGGACGGAAGAGACCCAGTACTTC. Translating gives CASSFLTSGTEETQYF. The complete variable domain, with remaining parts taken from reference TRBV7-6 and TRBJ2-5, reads GAGVSQSPRYKVTKRGQDVALRCDPISGHVSLYWYRQALGQGPEFLTYFNYEAQQDKSGLPNDRFSAERPEGSISTLTIQRTEQRDSAMYRCASSFLTSGTEETQYFGPGTRLLVL.

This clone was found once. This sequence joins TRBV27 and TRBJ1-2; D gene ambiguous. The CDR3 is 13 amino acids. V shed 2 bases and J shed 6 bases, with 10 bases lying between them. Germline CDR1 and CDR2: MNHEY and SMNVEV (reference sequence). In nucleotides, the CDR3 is TGTGCCAGCAGTTTAGTTCTCGGGGATGGCTACACCTTC. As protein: CASSLVLGDGYTF.

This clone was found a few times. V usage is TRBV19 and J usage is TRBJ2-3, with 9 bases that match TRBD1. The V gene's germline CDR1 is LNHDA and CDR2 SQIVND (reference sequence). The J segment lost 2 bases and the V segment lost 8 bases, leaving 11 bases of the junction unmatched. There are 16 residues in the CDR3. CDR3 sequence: CASRHAGTGHTDTQYF. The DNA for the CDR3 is TGTGCCAGTCGACATGCCGGGACAGGGCACACAGATACGCAGTATTTT.

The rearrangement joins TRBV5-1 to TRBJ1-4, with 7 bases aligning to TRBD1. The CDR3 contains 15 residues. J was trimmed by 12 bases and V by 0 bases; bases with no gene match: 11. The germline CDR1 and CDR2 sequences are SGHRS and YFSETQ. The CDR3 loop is CASSLAQTGPGELFF. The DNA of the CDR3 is TGCGCCAGCAGCTTGGCCCAGACAGGGCCTGGGGAACTGTTTTTT.

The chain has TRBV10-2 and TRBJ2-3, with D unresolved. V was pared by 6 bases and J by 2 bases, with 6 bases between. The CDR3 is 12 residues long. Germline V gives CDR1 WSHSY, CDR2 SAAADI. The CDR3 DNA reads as TGCGCCAGCAGAGCAGCCACAGATACGCAGTATTTT. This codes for CASRAATDTQYF.

The CDR3 loop is CASTSGVYGYTF. In DNA, the CDR3 is TGTGCCAGCACCTCGGGCGTCTATGGCTACACCTTC. The V call is TRBV28, the J call TRBJ1-2; D remains unclear. The germline V and J ends were trimmed by 7 bases and 4 bases, with 10 bases remaining between them. This CDR3 contains 12 residues. CDR1 MDHEN and CDR2 SYDVKM come from the germline V gene.

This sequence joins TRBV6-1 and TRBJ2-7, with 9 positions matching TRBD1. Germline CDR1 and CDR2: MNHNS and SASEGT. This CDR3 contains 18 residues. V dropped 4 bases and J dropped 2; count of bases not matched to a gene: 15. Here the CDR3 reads CASSAKQGAQNRPYEQYF. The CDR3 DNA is TGTGCCAGCAGTGCTAAACAGGGGGCGCAGAATCGGCCCTACGAGCAGTACTTC.

CDR3 coding DNA: TGTGCCAGCAGCCCGGGACAGGGAGGCTATGGCTACACCTTC. Protein sequence: CASSPGQGGYGYTF. The V gene is TRBV28, the J gene TRBJ1-2; 9 bases map to TRBD1. The V and J ends lost 6 bases and 4 bases, in that order; junction bases with no gene match: 6. Germline CDR1 MDHEN, CDR2 SYDVKM. This CDR3 region has 14 residues.

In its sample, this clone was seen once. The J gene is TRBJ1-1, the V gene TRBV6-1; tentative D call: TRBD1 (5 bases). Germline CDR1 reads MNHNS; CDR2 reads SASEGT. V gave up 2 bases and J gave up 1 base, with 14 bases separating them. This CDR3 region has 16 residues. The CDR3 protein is CASSEFSGTPNTEAFF. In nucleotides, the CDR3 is TGTGCCAGCAGTGAATTCTCCGGGACGCCGAACACTGAAGCTTTCTTT.

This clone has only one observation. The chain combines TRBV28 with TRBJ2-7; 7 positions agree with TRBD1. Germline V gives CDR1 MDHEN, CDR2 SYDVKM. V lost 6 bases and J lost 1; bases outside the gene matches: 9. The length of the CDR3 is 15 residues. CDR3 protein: CASSRGGQASYEQYF. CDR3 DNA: TGTGCCAGCAGCCGCGGCGGACAGGCTTCCTACGAGCAGTACTTC.